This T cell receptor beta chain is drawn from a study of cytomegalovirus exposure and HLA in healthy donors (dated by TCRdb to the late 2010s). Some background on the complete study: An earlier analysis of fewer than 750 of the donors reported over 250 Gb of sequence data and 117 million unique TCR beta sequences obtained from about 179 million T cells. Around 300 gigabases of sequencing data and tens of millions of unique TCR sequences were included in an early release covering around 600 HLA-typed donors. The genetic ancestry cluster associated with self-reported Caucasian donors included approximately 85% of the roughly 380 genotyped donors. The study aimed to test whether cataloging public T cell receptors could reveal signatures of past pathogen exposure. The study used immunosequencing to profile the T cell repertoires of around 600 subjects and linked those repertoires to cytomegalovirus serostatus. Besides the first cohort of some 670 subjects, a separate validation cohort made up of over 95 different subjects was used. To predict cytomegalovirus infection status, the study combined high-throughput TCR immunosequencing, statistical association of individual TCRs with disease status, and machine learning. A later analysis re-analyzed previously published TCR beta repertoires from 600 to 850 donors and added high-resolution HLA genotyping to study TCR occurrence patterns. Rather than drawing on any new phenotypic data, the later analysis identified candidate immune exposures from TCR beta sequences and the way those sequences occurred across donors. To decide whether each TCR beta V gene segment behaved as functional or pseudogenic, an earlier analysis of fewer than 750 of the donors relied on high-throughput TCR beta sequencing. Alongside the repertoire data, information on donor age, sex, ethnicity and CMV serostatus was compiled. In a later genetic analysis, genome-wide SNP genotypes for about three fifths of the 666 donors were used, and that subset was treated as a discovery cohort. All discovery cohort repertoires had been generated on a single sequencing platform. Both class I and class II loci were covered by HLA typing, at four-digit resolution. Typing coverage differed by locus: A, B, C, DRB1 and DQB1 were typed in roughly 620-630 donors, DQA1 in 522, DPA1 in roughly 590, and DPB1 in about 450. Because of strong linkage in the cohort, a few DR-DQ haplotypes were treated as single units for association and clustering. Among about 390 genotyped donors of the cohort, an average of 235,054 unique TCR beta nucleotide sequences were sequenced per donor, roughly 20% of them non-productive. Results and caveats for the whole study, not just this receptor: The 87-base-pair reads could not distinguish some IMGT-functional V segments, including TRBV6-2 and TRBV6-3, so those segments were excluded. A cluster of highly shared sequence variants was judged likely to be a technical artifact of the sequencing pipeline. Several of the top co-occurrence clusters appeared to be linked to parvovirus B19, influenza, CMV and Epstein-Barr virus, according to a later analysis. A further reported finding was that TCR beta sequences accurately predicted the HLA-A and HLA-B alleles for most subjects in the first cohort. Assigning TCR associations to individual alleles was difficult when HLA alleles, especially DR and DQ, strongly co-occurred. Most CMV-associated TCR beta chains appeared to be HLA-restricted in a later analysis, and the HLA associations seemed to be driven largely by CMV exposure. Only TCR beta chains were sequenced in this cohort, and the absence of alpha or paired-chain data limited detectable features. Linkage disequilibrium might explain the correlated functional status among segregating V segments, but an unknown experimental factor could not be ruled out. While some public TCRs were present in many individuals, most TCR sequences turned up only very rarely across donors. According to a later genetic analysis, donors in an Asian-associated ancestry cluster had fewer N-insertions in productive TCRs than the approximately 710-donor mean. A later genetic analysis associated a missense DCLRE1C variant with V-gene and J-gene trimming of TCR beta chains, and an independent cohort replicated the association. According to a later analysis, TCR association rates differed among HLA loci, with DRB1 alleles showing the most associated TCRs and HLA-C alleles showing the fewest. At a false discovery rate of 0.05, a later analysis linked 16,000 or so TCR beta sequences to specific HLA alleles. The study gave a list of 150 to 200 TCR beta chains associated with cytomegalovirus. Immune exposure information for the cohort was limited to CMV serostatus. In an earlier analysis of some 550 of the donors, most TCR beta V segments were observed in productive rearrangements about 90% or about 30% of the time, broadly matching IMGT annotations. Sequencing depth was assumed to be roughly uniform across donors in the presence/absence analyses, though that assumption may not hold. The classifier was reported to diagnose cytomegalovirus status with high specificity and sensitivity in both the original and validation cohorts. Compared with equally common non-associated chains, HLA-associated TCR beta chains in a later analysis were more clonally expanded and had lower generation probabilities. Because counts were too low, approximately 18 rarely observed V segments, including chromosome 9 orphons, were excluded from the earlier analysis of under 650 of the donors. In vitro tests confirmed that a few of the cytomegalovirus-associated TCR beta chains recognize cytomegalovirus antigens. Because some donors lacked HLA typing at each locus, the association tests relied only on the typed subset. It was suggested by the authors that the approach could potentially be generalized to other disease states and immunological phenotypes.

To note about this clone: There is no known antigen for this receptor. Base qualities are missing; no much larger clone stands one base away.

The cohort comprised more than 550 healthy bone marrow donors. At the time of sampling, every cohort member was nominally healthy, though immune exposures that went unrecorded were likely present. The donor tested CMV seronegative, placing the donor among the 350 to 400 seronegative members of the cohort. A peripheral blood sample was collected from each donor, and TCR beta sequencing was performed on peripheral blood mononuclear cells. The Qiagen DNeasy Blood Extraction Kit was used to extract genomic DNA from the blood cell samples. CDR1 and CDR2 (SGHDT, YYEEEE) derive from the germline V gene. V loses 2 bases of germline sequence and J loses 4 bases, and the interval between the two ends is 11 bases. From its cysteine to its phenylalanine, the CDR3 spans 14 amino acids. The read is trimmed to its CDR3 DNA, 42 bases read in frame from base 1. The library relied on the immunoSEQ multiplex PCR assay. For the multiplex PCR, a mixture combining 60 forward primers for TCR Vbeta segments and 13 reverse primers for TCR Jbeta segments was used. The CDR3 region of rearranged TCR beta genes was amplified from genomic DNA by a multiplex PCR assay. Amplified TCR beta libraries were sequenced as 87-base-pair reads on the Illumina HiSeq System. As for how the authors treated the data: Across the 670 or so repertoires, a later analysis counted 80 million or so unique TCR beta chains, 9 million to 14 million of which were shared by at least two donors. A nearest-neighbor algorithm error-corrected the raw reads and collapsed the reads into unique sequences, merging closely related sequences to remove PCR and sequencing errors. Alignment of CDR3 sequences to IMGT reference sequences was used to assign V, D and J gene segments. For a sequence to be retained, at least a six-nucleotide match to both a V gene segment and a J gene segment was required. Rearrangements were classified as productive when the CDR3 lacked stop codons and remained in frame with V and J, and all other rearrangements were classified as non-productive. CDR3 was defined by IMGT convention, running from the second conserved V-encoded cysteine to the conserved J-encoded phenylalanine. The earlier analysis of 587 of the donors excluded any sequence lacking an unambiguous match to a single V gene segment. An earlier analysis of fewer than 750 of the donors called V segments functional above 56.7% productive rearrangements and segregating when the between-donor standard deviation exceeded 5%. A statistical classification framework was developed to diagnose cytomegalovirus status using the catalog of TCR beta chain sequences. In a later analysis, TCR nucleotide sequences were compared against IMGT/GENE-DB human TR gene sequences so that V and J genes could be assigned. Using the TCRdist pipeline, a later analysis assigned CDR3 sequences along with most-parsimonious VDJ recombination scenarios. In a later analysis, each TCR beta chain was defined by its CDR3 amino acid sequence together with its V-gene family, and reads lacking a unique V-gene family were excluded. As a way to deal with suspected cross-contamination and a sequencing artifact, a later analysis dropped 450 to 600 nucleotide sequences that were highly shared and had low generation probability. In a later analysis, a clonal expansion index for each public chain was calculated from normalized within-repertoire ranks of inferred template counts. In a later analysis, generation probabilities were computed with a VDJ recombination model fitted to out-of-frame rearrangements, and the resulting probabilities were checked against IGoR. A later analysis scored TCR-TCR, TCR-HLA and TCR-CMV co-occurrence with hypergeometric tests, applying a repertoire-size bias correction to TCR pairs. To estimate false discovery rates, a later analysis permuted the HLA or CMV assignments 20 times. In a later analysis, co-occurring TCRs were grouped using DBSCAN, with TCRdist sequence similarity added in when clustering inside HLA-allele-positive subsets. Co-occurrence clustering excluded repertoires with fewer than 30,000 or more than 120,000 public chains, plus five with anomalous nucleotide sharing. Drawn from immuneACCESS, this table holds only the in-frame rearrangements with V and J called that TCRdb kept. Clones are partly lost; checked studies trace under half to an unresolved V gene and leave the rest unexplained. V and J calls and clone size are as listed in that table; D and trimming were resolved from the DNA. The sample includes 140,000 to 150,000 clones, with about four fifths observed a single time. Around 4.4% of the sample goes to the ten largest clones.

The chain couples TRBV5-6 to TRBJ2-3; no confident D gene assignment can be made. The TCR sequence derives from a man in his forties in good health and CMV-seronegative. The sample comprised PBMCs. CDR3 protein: CASSFPLPADTQYF. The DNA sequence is TGTGCCAGCAGCTTCCCCCTCCCCGCAGATACGCAGTATTTT.